This T cell receptor (beta chain) was sequenced in a study of chemoradiotherapy in HPV16-positive cancers. Assay used: immunoSEQ multiplex PCR; TCRdb lists only in-frame clones, some missing. The sample includes 9,000 to 13,000 clones, more than 85% of them seen just once. The V gene's germline CDR1 is SGHVS and CDR2 FQNEAQ. This CDR3 region has 13 residues. Trimming took off 11 bases at V and 0 bases at J, with 11 bases between the two ends. The sequence was collected from a human donor with HPV-associated anogenital cancer. The rearrangement joins TRBV7-8 to TRBJ1-5, with D unclear. This sample comprised blood, obtained from a patient who underwent chemoradiotherapy. CDR3 sequence: CAVTDNSNQPQHF. CDR3 bases: TGTGCCGTTACTGATAATAGCAATCAGCCCCAGCATTTT. The entire variable domain, with the rest obtained from reference TRBV7-8 and TRBJ1-5, is as follows: GAGVSQSPRYKVAKRGQDVALRCDPISGHVSLFWYQQALGQGPEFLTYFQNEAQLDKSGLPSDRFFAERPEGSVSTLKIQRTQQEDSAVYLCAVTDNSNQPQHFGDGTRLSIL.